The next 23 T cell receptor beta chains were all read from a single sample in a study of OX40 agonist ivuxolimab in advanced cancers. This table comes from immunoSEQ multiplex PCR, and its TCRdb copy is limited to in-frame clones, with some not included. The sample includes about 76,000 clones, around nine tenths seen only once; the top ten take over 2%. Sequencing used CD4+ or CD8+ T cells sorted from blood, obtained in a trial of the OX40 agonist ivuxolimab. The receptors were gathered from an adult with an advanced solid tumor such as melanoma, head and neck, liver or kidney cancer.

The CDR3 sequence: CASSPATGTSTDTQYF. The CDR3 region has the DNA TGTGCCAGCTCCCCAGCTACCGGAACTAGCACAGATACGCAGTATTTT. The V and J genes are TRBV18 and TRBJ2-3; D unclear. The CDR3 length is 16 residues. The V gene's germline CDR1 is KGHSH and CDR2 LQKENI. V was cut by 6 bases and J by 0 bases, with 16 bases left in between.

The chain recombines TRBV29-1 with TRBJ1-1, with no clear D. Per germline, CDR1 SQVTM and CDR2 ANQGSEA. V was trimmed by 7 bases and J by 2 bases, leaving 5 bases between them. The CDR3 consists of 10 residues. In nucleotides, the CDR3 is TGCAGCGCCTTAAACACTGAAGCTTTCTTT. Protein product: CSALNTEAFF.

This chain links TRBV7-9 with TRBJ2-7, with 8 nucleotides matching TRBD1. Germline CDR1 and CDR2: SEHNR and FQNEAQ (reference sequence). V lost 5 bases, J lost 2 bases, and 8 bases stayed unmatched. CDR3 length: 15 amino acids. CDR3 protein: CASSLMTGAPYEQYF. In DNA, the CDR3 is TGTGCCAGCAGCCTTATGACAGGGGCTCCCTACGAGCAGTACTTC. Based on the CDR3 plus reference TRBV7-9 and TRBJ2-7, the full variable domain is DTGVSQNPRHKITKRGQNVTFRCDPISEHNRLYWYRQTLGQGPEFLTYFQNEAQLEKSRLLSDRFSAERPKGSFSTLEIQRTEQGDSAMYLCASSLMTGAPYEQYFGPGTRLTVT.

CDR3 bases: TGTGCCAGCAGCTTGGAGGGACAGGGAGGATTACCCCTCCACTTT. It codes for CASSLEGQGGLPLHF. The V gene is TRBV5-4, the J gene TRBJ1-6; 9 nucleotides agree with TRBD1. CDR1 is SGHNT, CDR2 YYREEE, per germline (reference sequence). This CDR3 is 15 amino acids long. With V trimmed by 0 bases and J by 12 bases, 7 bases remained unmatched.

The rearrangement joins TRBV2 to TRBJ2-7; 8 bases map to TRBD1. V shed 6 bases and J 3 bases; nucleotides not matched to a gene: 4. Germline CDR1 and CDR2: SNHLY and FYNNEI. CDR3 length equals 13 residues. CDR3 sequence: CASRGDRGYEQYF. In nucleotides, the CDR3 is TGTGCCAGCAGGGGAGACAGGGGCTACGAGCAGTACTTC.

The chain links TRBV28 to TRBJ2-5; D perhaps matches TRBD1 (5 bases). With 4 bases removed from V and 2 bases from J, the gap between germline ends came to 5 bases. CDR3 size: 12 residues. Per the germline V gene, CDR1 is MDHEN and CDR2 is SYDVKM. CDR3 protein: CASSYRQETQYF. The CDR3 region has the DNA TGTGCCAGCAGTTACAGGCAAGAGACCCAGTACTTC.

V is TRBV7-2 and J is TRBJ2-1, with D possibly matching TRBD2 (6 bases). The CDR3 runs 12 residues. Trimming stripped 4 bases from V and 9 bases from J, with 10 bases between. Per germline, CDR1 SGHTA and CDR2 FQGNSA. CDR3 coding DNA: TGTGCCAGCAGCTCCCAGCGGGTTGAGCAGTTCTTC. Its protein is CASSSQRVEQFF.

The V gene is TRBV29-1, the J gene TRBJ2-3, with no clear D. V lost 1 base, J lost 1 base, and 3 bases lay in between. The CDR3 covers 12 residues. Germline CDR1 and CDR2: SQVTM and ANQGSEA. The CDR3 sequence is CSVEVGTDTQYF. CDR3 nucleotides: TGCAGCGTTGAAGTAGGCACAGATACGCAGTATTTT.

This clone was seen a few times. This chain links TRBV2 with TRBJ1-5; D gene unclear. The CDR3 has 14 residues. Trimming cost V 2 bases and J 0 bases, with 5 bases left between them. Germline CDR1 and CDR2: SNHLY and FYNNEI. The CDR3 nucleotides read TGTGCCAGCAGTGAAACAGATAGCAATCAGCCCCAGCATTTT. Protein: CASSETDSNQPQHF.

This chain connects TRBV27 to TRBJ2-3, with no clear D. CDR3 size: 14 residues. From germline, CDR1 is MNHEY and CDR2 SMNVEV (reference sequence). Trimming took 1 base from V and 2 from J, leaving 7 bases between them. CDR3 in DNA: TGTGCCAGCAGTTTATTCTCTTCCACAGATACGCAGTATTTT. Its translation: CASSLFSSTDTQYF.

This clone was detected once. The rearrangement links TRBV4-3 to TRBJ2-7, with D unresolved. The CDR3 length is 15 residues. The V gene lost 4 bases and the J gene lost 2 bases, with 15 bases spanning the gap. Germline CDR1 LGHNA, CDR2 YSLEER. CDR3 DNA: TGCGCCAGCAGCCCCAGCAAAGCCAAACCCTACGAGCAGTACTTC. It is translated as CASSPSKAKPYEQYF.

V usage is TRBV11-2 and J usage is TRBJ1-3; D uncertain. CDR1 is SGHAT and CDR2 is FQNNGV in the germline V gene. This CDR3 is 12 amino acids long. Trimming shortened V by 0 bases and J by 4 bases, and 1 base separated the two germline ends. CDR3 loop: CASSLEGNTIYF. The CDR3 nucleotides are TGTGCCAGCAGCTTAGAGGGAAACACCATATATTTT.

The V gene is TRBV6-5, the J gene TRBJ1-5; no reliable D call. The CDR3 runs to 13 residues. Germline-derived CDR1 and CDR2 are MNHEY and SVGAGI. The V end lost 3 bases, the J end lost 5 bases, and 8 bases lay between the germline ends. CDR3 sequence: CASSYAGDQPQHF. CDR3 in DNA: TGTGCCAGCAGTTATGCCGGGGATCAGCCCCAGCATTTT.

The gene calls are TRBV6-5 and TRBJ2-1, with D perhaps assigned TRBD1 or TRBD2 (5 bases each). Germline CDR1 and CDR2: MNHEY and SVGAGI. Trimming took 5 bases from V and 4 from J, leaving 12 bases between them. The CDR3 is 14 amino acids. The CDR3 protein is CASSPGTVYNEQFF. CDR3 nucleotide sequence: TGTGCCAGCAGTCCCGGGACCGTATACAATGAGCAGTTCTTC.

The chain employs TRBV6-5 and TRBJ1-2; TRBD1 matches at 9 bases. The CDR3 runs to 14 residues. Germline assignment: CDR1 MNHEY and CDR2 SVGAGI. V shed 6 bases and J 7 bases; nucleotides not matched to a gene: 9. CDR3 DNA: TGTGCCAGCAGATCGGGACAGGGTAACGGTGGCTACACCTTC. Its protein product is CASRSGQGNGGYTF.

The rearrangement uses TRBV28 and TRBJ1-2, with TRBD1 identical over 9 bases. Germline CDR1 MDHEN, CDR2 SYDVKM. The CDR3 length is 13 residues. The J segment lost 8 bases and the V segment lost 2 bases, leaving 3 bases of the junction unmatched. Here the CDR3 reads CASSLRQGDGYTF. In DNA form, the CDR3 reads TGTGCCAGCAGTTTACGACAGGGGGACGGCTACACCTTC.

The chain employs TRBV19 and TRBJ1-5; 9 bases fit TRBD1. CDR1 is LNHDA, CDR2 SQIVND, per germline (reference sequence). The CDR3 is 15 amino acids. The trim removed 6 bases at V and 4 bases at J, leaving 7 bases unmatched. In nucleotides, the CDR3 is TGTGCCAGTAGCCCCGGGACAGGGCCAAATCAGCCCCAGCATTTT. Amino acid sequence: CASSPGTGPNQPQHF. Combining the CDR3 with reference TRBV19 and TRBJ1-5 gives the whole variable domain DGGITQSPKYLFRKEGQNVTLSCEQNLNHDAMYWYRQDPGQGLRLIYYSQIVNDFQKGDIAEGYSVSREKKESFPLTVTSAQKNPTAFYLCASSPGTGPNQPQHFGDGTRLSIL.

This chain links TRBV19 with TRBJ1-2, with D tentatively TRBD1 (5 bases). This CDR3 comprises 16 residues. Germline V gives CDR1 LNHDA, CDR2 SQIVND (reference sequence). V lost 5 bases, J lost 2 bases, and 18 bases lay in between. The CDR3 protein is CASSLGGTGPNYGYTF. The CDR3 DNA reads TGTGCCAGTAGTCTAGGCGGGACGGGACCCAACTATGGCTACACCTTC.

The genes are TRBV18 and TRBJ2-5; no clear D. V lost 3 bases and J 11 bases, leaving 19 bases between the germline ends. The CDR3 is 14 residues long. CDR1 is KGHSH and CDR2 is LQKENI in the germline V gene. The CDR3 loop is CASSPPGRPNQQYF. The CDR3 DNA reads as TGTGCCAGCTCACCCCCCGGTCGTCCGAATCAGCAGTACTTC.

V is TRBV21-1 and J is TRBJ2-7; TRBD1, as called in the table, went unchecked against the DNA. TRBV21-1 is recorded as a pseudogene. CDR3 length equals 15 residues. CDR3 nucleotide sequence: TGTGCCAGCAGCGGGCGGGGGGACAGGGGCGACGAGCAGTACGTC. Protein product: CASSGRGDRGDEQYV.

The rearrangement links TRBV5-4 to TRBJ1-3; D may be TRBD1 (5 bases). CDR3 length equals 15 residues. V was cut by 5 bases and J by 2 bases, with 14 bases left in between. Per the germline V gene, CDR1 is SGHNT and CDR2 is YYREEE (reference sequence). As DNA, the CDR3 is TGTGCCAGCAGAAAAGCCGGGGCAGCTGGAAACACCATATATTTT. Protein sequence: CASRKAGAAGNTIYF. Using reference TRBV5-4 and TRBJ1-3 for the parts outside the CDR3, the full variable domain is ETGVTQSPTHLIKTRGQQVTLRCSSQSGHNTVSWYQQALGQGPQFIFQYYREEENGRGNFPPRFSGLQFPNYSSELNVNALELDDSALYLCASRKAGAAGNTIYFGEGSWLTVV.

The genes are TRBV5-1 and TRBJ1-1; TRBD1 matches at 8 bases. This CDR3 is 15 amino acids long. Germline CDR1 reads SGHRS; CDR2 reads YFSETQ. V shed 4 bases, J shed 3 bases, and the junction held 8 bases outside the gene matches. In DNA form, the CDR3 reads TGCGCCAGCAGCGCAAAAACAGGGGGAGACACTGAAGCTTTCTTT. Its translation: CASSAKTGGDTEAFF.

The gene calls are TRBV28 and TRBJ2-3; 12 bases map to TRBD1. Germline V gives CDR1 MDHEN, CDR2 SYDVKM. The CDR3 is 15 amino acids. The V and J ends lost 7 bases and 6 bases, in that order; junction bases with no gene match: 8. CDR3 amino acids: CASIMGQGAGDTQYF. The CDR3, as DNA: TGTGCCAGCATCATGGGACAGGGGGCGGGGGATACGCAGTATTTT.